This entry describes one TCR beta chain. Participants came from fewer than 25 US areas, aged roughly 18 to 90 years. Symptom resolution, clearance, or two negative PCRs marked donors in Cohort 3 as recovered. These data originate in a study of blood T cell repertoires in COVID-19. Study as a whole: Material from acute and convalescent COVID-19 was sourced from the United States, Italy and Spain.

TCRdb's table, derived via immunoSEQ multiplex PCR, lists solely in-frame clones and lacks some. The sample holds 250,000 to 300,000 clones; about 90% are singletons and the top ten take about 2%. Sequencing used PBMCs or T cells enriched from blood (not recorded which). The TCR was taken from a woman in her sixties or seventies who had recovered from COVID-19.

The DNA of the CDR3 is TGTGCCATCAGGCTGGGAGACCCTGGAAACACCATATATTTT. This sequence encodes CAIRLGDPGNTIYF. This chain links TRBV10-3 with TRBJ1-3, with no clear D. V was clipped by 6 bases and J by 2 bases, with 11 bases between them. The CDR3 runs to 14 residues. Germline assignment: CDR1 ENHRY and CDR2 SYGVKD.